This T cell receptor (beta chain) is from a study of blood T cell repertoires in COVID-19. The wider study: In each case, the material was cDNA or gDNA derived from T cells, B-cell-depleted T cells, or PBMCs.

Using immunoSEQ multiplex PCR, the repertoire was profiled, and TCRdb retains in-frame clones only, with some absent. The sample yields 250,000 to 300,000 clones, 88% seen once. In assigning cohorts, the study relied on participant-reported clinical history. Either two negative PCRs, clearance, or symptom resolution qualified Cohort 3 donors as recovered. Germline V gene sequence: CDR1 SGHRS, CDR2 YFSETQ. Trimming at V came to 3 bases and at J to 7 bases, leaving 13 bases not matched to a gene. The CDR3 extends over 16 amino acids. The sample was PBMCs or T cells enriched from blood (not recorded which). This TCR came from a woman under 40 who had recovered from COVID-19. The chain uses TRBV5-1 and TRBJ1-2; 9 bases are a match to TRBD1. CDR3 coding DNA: TGCGCCAGCAGCTATGGACAGGGGCCAACGGCGGGTGGCTACACCTTC. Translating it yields CASSYGQGPTAGGYTF. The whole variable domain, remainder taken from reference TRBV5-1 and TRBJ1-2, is KAGVTQTPRYLIKTRGQQVTLSCSPISGHRSVSWYQQTPGQGLQFLFEYFSETQRNKGNFPGRFSGRQFSNSRSEMNVSTLELGDSALYLCASSYGQGPTAGGYTFGSGTRLTVV.